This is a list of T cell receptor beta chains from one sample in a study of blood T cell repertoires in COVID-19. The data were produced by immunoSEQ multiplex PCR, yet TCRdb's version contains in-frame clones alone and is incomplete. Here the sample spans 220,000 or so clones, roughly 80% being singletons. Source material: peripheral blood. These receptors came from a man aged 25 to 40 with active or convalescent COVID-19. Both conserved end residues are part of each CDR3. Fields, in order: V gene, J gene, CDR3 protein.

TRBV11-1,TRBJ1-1,CASSLRGFAFF
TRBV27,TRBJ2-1,CASSFYKRETYNEQFF
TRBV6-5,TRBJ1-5,CASSQDRGQNQPQHF
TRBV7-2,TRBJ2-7,CASSLAVVYEQYF
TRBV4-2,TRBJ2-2,CASSQPFLNTGELFF
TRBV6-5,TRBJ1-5,CASGYAGREQPQHF
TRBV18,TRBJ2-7,CASSPPPGLDEQYF
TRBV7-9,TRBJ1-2,CASSKAGNEYYGYTF
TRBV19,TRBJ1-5,CASSIGRAGNQPQHF
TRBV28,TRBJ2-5,CASSIGTWGQETQYF
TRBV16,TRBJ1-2,CASSQSWTDYGYTF
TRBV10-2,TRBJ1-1,CASRDSSTEAFF
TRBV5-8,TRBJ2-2,CASSLQGWLPNTGELFF
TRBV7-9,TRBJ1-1,CASSRRGRGAEAFF
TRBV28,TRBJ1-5,CASSWETGASNQPQHF
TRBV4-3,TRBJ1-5,CASSQSTGGYNQPQHF
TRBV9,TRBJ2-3,CASSFTGLAGDTQYF